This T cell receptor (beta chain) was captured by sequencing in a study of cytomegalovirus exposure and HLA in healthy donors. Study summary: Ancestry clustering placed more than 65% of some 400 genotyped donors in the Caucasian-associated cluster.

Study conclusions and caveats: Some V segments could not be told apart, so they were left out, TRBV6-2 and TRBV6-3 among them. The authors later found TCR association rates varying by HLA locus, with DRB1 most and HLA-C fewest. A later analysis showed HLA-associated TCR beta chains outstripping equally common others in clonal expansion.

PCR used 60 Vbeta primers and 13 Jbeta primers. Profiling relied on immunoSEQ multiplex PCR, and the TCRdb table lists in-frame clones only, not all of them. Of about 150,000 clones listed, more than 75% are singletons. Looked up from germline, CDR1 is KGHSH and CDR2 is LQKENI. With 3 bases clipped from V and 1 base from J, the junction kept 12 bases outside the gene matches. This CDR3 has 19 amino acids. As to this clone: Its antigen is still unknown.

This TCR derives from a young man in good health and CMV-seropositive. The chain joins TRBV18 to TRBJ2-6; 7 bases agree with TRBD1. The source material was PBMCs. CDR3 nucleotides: TGTGCCAGCTCACCTAACAGGGGTAGGGTACTTTCTGGGGCCAACGTCCTGACTTTC. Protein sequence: CASSPNRGRVLSGANVLTF.